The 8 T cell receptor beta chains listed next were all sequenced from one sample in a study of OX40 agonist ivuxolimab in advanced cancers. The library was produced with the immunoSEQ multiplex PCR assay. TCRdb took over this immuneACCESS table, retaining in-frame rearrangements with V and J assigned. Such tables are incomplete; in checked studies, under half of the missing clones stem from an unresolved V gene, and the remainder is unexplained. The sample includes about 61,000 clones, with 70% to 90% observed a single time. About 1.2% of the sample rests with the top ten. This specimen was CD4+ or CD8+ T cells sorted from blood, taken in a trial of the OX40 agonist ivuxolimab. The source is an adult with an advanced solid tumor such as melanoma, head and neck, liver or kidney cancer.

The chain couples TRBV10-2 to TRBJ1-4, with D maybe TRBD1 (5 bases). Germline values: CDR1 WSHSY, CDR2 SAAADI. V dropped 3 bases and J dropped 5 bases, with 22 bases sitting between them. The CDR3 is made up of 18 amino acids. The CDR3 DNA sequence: TGCGCCAGCAGTGAAGAGGCGGGGACCAAAGGGGCGAATGAAAAACTGTTTTTT. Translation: CASSEEAGTKGANEKLFF.

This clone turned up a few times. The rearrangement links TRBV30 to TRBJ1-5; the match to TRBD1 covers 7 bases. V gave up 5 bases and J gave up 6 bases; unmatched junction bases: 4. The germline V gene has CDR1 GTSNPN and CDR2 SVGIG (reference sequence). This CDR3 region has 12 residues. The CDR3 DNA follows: TGTGCCTGGGACAGGGATCGTCAGCCCCAGCATTTT. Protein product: CAWDRDRQPQHF.

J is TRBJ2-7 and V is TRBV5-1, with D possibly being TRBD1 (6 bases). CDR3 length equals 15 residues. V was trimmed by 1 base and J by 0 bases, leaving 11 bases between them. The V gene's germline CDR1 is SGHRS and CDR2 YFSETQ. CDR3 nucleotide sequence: TGCGCCAGCAGCTTGAGGTCAGGGGCCTCCTACGAGCAGTACTTC. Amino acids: CASSLRSGASYEQYF.

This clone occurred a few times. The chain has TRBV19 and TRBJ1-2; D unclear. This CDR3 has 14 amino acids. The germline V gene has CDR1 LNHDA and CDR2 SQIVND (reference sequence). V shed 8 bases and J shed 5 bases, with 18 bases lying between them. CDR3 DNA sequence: TGTGCCAGTGGTTATCGTACGAACAGTTATGGCTACACCTTC. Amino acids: CASGYRTNSYGYTF.

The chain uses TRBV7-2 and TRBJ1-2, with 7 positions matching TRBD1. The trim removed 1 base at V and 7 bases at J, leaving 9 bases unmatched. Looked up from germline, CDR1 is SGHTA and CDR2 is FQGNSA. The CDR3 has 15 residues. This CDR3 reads CASSLGDSGIRGYTF. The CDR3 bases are TGTGCCAGCAGCTTAGGGGACAGCGGGATCCGTGGCTACACCTTC.

The CDR3 loop is CASSPYSDEQYF. For the CDR3, the DNA is TGTGCCAGCTCACCCTACAGTGACGAGCAGTACTTC. The V gene is TRBV18, the J gene TRBJ2-7; no reliable D call. CDR1 and CDR2 from the germline V gene are KGHSH and LQKENI. With 3 bases removed from V and 5 bases from J, the gap between germline ends came to 8 bases. CDR3 length: 12 amino acids. The full variable domain, rest sourced from reference TRBV18 and TRBJ2-7, is NAGVMQNPRHLVRRRGQEARLRCSPMKGHSHVYWYRQLPEEGLKFMVYLQKENIIDESGMPKERFSAEFPKEGPSILRIQQVVRGDSAAYFCASSPYSDEQYFGPGTRLTVT.

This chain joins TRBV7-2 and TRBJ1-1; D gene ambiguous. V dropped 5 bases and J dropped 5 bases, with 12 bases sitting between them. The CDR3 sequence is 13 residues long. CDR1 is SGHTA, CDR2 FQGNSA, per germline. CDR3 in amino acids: CASSPSLGTEAFF. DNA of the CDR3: TGTGCCAGCAGCCCCTCGCTGGGGACTGAAGCTTTCTTT.

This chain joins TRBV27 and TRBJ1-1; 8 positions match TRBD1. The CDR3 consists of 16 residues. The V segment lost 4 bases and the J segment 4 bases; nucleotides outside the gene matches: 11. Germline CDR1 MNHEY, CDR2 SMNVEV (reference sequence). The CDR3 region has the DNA TGTGCCAGCAGTTCCCCTCACAGGGGGAGAGGCACTGAAGCTTTCTTT. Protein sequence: CASSSPHRGRGTEAFF.